This T cell receptor beta chain was profiled in a study of T cell responses to AZD1222 COVID-19 vaccine (dated by TCRdb to the early 2020s). As for the study more broadly: TCR sequencing covered more than 230 trial participants: nearly 210 given two doses of AZD1222 and 26 given two doses of MenACWY control vaccine. Trial participants were enrolled by age into subgroups of 18-55, 56-69 and 70-plus years, and around 140, 26 and 57 TCR-sequenced participants, respectively, were included in these subgroups.

Study-wide findings and limitations: Participants were mostly white British and included more females than males, and it was suggested by the authors that clonal diversity may have been underestimated. Reportedly, close to half of the unique spike-specific TCRs recognized epitopes lying outside the regions that are mutated in the B.1.351 and B.1.1.7 variants. Conclusions about previously exposed vaccinees are limited, since just a handful of AZD1222 recipients were seropositive for SARS-CoV-2 at baseline. A significant rise in spike-specific TCR breadth and depth was observed after two AZD1222 doses relative to day 0 and relative to MenACWY recipients. In the small 56-69-year group, the increase in depth fell short of significance, most likely because of low power. The whole spike protein was spanned by vaccine-associated CD4 TCRs, and dominant responses were seen in regions 160-218 and 743-854. Because no day 14 peak-response samples were available, the repertoires could be characterized only after the peak T cell response.

The CDR3 regions of human TCRbeta chains were analyzed by immunosequencing. The original pipeline was this. TCRs in the repertoires were compared against a reference library of SARS-CoV-2-specific TCRs that had been generated with the MIRA antigen-specificity platform. Breadth meant the fraction of unique TCRs that were SARS-CoV-2-associated, whereas depth meant the fraction of total T cells that were SARS-CoV-2-associated. Each spike-specific TCR was assigned to its reactive spike region and to a CD4 or CD8 class using the MIRA data. Log10-transformed breadth and depth values were compared by one-way ANOVA with Sidak's multiple comparisons tests. Sourced from immuneACCESS, this table was stored by TCRdb with only in-frame sequences that have V and J called. A share of the clones is absent; for the studies checked, an unresolved V gene accounts for under half, and the remainder has no known explanation. V and J calls and clone size are those listed in that table; D and trimming were worked out from the DNA. The sample's own table lists 150,000 or so clones. Around 2.4% of the sample rests with the top ten.

The V end loses 3 bases and the J end loses 4 bases, and a stretch of 12 bases separates them. Reading from cysteine to phenylalanine, the CDR3 counts 14 amino acids. Only the CDR3 DNA stays, 42 bases, in frame from base 1. The germline V gene (reference sequence) specifies MNHEY as CDR1 and SMNVEV as CDR2. The time point label, read with the paper, signifies: baseline before first vaccination. Samples from vaccinated people were obtained from the UK trials COV001 and COV002, which included a single-blind randomized controlled phase 2/3 trial of AZD1222 (ChAdOx1 nCoV-19) in healthy adults. For TCRbeta chain sequencing, PBMC samples were collected from trial participants at day 0 and at day 28 after the second dose. A note on this clone: Its antigen remains unidentified.

Sequencing was carried out using peripheral blood. The chain uses TRBV27 and TRBJ1-1; the D segment could be TRBD1, given 6 matching bases. The receptor was isolated from an adult in good health. The sequence in DNA is TGTGCCAGCAGTTTTGTCAGGGGTGGCACTGAAGCTTTCTTT. Translated, this is CASSFVRGGTEAFF.